This T cell receptor beta chain was sequenced in a study of T cells in Graves' hyperthyroidism and ophthalmopathy. This clonotype occurred many times. Each ophthalmopathy patient scored at least 3 on the Clinical Activity Score and at least 4 on NOSPECS grade, with duration under 3 months. Patients showing uncontrolled infection, other autoimmune disease, pregnancy or lactation were ineligible. The source of the PBMCs was about 10 ml of fresh peripheral blood. Amplification targeted TCR beta CDR3 regions from RNA transcripts. HTBI primers were the set used in a first-round RT-PCR of the TCR CDR3. One entry per CDR3 protein, called by TCRdb with MiXCR from the multiplex PCR reads. This sample has about 330,000 distinct CDR3 sequences, with 12% to 15% found just once. The CDR3 extends over 17 amino acids. Trimming removed 1 base from V and 0 bases from J, with 13 bases in between. Germline V gene data show CDR1 as MGHDK and CDR2 as SYGVNS.

The material sequenced was blood. The J gene is TRBJ2-1, the V gene TRBV25-1; D is ambiguous. The receptor's source is a woman aged 40 to 50 with Graves' ophthalmopathy. This chain's CDR3 is CASSESIRVVSYNEQFF. CDR3 bases: TGTGCCAGCAGTGAATCCATTAGGGTCGTCTCCTACAATGAGCAGTTCTTC. Complete variable domain (other parts from reference TRBV25-1 and TRBJ2-1): EADIYQTPRYLVIGTGKKITLECSQTMGHDKMYWYQQDPGMELHLIHYSYGVNSTEKGDLSSESTVSRIRTEHFPLTLESARPSHTSQYLCASSESIRVVSYNEQFFGPGTRLTVL.